This T cell receptor (beta chain) came from a study of regulatory T cells in long-lasting Graves disease. Time point described: newly diagnosed GD, antithyroid drugs for less than 3 months. Researchers made the TCR library from RNA that was extracted from PBMCs. From germline, CDR1 is MDHEN and CDR2 SYDVKM. The CDR3 covers 12 residues. Trimming stripped 4 bases from V and 7 bases from J, with 11 bases between. This clonotype was found many times. HTBI primers from iRepertoire and Arm-PCR of CDR3 regions yielded the TCR beta libraries. Each CDR3 protein gets one entry after TCRdb re-called the multiplex PCR reads with MiXCR. Of roughly 440,000 distinct CDR3 sequences listed, roughly 15% are singletons. This sample was also put to use in a study of T cells in Graves' hyperthyroidism and ophthalmopathy. From that paper: The HTBI primer set was used in a first-round RT-PCR of the TCR CDR3.

This receptor was taken from a young woman with Graves disease. V is TRBV28 and J is TRBJ2-7, with D unresolved. This specimen was peripheral blood mononuclear cells (PBMCs), taken at new diagnosis, from a patient treated with antithyroid drugs. CDR3 DNA sequence: TGTGCCAGCAGTTCCCCCTGGCGGGAGCAGTACTTC. It specifies CASSSPWREQYF.